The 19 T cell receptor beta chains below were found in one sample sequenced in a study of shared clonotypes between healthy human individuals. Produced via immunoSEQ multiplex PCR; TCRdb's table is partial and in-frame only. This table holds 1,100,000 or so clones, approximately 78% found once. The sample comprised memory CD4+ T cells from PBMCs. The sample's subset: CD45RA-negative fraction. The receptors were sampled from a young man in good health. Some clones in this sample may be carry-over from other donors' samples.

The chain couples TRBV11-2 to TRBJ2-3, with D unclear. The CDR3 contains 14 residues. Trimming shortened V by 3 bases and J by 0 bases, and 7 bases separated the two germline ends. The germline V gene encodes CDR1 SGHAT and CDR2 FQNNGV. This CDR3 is CASSFGDSTDTQYF. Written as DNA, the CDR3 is TGTGCCAGCAGCTTTGGCGACAGCACAGATACGCAGTATTTT. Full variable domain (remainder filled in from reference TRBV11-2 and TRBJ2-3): EAGVAQSPRYKIIEKRQSVAFWCNPISGHATLYWYQQILGQGPKLLIQFQNNGVVDDSQLPKDRFSAERLKGVDSTLKIQPAKLEDSAVYLCASSFGDSTDTQYFGPGTRLTVL.

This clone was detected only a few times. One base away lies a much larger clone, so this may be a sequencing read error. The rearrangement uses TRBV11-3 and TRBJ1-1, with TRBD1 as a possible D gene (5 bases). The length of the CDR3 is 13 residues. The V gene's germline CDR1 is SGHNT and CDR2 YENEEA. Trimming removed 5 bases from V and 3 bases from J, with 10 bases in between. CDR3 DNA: TGTGCCAGCAGCCCAGGGACCTACACTGAAGCTTTCTTT. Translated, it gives CASSPGTYTEAFF.

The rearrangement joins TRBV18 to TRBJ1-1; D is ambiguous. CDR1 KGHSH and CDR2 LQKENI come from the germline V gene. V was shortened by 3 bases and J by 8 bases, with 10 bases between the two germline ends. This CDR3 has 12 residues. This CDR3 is CASSPSVGEAFF. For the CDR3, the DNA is TGTGCCAGCTCACCCTCAGTGGGAGAAGCTTTCTTT.

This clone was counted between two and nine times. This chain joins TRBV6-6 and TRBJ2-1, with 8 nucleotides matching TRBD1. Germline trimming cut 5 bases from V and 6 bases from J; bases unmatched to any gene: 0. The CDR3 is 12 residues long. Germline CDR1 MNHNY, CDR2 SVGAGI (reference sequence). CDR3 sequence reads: CASSTGGNEQFF. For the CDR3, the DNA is TGTGCCAGCAGTACAGGGGGCAATGAGCAGTTCTTC.

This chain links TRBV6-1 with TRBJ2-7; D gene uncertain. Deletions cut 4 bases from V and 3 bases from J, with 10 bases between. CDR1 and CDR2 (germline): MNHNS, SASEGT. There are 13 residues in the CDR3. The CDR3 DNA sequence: TGTGCCAGCAGTGGCGGCTTTCTCTACGAGCAGTACTTC. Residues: CASSGGFLYEQYF.

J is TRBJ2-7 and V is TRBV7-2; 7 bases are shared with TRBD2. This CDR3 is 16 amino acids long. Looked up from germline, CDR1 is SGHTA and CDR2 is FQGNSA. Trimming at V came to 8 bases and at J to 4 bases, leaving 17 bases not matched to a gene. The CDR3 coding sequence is TGTGCCAGCTTCCCCGGGGCCCCAGCGGGATTTTACGAGCAGTACTTC. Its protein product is CASFPGAPAGFYEQYF.

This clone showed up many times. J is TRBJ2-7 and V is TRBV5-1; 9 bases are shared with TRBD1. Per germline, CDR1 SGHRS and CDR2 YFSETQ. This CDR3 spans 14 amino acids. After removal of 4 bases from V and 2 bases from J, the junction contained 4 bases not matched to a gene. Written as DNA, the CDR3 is TGCGCCAGCAGCCCTTGGACAGGGGCCTACGAGCAGTACTTC. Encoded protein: CASSPWTGAYEQYF. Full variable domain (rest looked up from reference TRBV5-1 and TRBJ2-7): KAGVTQTPRYLIKTRGQQVTLSCSPISGHRSVSWYQQTPGQGLQFLFEYFSETQRNKGNFPGRFSGRQFSNSRSEMNVSTLELGDSALYLCASSPWTGAYEQYFGPGTRLTVT.

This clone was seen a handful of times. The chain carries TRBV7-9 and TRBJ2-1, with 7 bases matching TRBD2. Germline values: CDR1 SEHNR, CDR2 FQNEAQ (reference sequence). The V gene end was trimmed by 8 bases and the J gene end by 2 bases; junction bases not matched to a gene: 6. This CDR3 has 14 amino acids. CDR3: CASGSTSAYNEQFF. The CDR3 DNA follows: TGTGCCAGCGGCTCTACTAGCGCCTACAATGAGCAGTTCTTC. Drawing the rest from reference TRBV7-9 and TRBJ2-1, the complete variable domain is DTGVSQNPRHKITKRGQNVTFRCDPISEHNRLYWYRQTLGQGPEFLTYFQNEAQLEKSRLLSDRFSAERPKGSFSTLEIQRTEQGDSAMYLCASGSTSAYNEQFFGPGTRLTVL.

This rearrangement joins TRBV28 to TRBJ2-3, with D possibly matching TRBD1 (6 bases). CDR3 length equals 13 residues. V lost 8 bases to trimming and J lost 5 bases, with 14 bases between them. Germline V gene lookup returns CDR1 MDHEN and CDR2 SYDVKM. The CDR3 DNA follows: TGTGCCAGCGGCAACAGGGAGCAAGATACGCAGTATTTT. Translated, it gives CASGNREQDTQYF.

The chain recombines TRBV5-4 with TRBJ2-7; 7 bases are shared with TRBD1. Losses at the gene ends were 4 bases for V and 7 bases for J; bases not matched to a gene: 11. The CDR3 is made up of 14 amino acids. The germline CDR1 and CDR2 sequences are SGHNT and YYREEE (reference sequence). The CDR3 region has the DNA TGTGCCAGCAGCCCCCGGGACAGCGAAGGAGAGCAGTACTTC. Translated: CASSPRDSEGEQYF.

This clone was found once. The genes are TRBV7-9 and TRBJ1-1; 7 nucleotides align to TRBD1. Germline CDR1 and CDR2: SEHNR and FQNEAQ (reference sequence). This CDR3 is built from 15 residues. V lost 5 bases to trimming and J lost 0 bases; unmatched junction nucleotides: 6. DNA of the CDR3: TGTGCCAGCAGCGACCGACAGGGTCTGAACACTGAAGCTTTCTTT. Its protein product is CASSDRQGLNTEAFF.

CDR3 nucleotide sequence: TGTGCCAGCAGCCAAGATGTCGGTCAGCTTGCCTACGAGCAGTACTTC. It translates to CASSQDVGQLAYEQYF. The chain carries TRBV14 and TRBJ2-7, with D uncertain. Germline CDR1 is SGHDN and CDR2 is FVKESK. Trimming cost V 0 bases and J 2 bases, with 14 bases left between them. The CDR3 runs to 16 residues.

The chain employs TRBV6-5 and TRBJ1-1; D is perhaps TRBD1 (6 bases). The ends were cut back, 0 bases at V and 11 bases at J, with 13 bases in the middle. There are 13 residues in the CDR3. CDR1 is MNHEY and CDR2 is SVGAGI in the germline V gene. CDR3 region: CASSYSTRGGAFF. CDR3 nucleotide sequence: TGTGCCAGCAGTTACTCGACGCGAGGGGGGGCTTTCTTT.

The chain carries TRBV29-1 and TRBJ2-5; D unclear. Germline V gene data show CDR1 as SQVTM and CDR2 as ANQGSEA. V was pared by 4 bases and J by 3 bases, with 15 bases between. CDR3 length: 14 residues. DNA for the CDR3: TGCAGCGTTGCATACCCCGCCAGGAAAGAGACCCAGTACTTC. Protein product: CSVAYPARKETQYF.

The CDR3 DNA follows: TGTGCCAGCGGATTGCTATCTTACGAGCAGTACTTC. Its protein product is CASGLLSYEQYF. This sequence joins TRBV2 and TRBJ2-7; D gene unclear. The CDR3 consists of 12 residues. V shed 8 bases and J shed 4 bases, with 12 bases lying between them. The germline V gene encodes CDR1 SNHLY and CDR2 FYNNEI.

This CDR3 is CASRGKTNTGELFF. CDR3 sequence (DNA): TGCGCCAGCAGGGGGAAAACGAACACCGGGGAGCTGTTTTTT. The chain is built from TRBV5-1 and TRBJ2-2; no clear D. The CDR3 has 14 residues. V lost 5 bases and J lost 0, with 8 bases in between. Germline values: CDR1 SGHRS, CDR2 YFSETQ. Supplemented by reference TRBV5-1 and TRBJ2-2, the full variable domain reads KAGVTQTPRYLIKTRGQQVTLSCSPISGHRSVSWYQQTPGQGLQFLFEYFSETQRNKGNFPGRFSGRQFSNSRSEMNVSTLELGDSALYLCASRGKTNTGELFFGEGSRLTVL.

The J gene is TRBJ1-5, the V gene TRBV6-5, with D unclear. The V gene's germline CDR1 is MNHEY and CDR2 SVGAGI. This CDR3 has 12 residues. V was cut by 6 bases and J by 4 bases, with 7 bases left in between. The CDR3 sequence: CASRTANQPQHF. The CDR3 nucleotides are TGTGCCAGCAGGACGGCGAATCAGCCCCAGCATTTT.

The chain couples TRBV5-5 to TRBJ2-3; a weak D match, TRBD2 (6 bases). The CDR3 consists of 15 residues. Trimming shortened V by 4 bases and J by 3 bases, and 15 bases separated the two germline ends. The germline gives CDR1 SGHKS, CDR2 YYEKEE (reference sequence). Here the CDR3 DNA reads TGTGCCAGCAGCGTAACTAGCTCGGAGACAGATACGCAGTATTTT. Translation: CASSVTSSETDTQYF.

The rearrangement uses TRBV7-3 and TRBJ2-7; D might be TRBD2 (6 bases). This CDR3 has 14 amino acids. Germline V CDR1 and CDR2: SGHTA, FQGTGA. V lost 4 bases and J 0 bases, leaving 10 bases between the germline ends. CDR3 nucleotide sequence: TGTGCCAGCAGCTGGGCCGGGAGCTCCTACGAGCAGTACTTC. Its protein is CASSWAGSSYEQYF. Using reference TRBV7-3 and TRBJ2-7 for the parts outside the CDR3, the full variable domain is GAGVSQTPSNKVTEKGKYVELRCDPISGHTALYWYRQSLGQGPEFLIYFQGTGAADDSGLPNDRFFAVRPEGSVSTLKIQRTERGDSAVYLCASSWAGSSYEQYFGPGTRLTVT.